The 13 T cell receptor beta chains below all came from one sample that was sequenced in a study of T cells in Graves' hyperthyroidism and ophthalmopathy. TCR beta CDR3 sequences were amplified from RNA transcripts. Researchers ran a first-round RT-PCR on the TCR CDR3 using the HTBI primer set. TCRdb re-derived calls from the multiplex PCR reads in MiXCR, one entry per CDR3 protein. The sample holds 500,000 or so distinct CDR3 sequences, roughly 17% seen once. The sequenced sample consisted of blood. All receptors come from a woman under 30 with Graves' ophthalmopathy.

This clonotype was recorded many times. The chain has TRBV7-9 and TRBJ2-7; a possible D gene is TRBD2 (6 bases). V gave up 6 bases and J gave up 3 bases, with 12 bases separating them. This CDR3 is 13 amino acids long. Germline V gene sequence: CDR1 SEHNR, CDR2 FQNEAQ (reference sequence). This CDR3 is CASREKEGYEQYF. In DNA form, the CDR3 reads TGTGCCAGCAGGGAAAAGGAGGGCTACGAGCAGTACTTC.

This clonotype was picked up many times. The V gene is TRBV30, the J gene TRBJ1-5; D remains ambiguous. Germline V gene sequence: CDR1 GTSNPN, CDR2 SVGIG (reference sequence). The V end lost 0 bases, the J end lost 0 bases, and 6 bases lay between the germline ends. The CDR3 loop spans 14 amino acids. The CDR3 sequence: CAWSVLSSNQPQHF. The CDR3 DNA sequence: TGTGCCTGGAGTGTACTAAGTAGCAATCAGCCCCAGCATTTT.

The rearrangement links TRBV12-3 or TRBV12-4 to TRBJ2-2, with 10 nucleotides matching TRBD2. This CDR3 contains 14 residues. J was trimmed by 5 bases and V by 3 bases; bases with no gene match: 0. The CDR3 region is CASSFSGRTGELFF. The CDR3 DNA reads as TGTGCCAGCAGTTTTAGCGGGAGGACCGGGGAGCTGTTTTTT.

The V gene is TRBV29-1, the J gene TRBJ2-7, with 9 bases fitting TRBD1. CDR3 length: 14 residues. With V trimmed by 8 bases and J by 3 bases, 11 bases remained unmatched. The germline CDR1 and CDR2 sequences are SQVTM and ANQGSEA. The CDR3 region is CSFALWTGDYEQYF. The CDR3 DNA is TGCAGCTTCGCTTTGTGGACAGGGGACTACGAGCAGTACTTC.

The chain is built from TRBV7-2 and TRBJ2-5; 8 bases agree with TRBD2. The germline gives CDR1 SGHTA, CDR2 FQGNSA. Trimming took 2 bases from V and 5 from J; bases not matched to a gene: 10. The CDR3 contains 16 residues. The CDR3 region is CASSLWAGGVEETQYF. Here the CDR3 DNA reads TGTGCCAGCAGCTTATGGGCGGGAGGCGTCGAGGAGACCCAGTACTTC.

The V and J genes are TRBV12-5 and TRBJ1-2, with D tentatively TRBD1 (5 bases). V was trimmed by 1 base and J by 4 bases, leaving 10 bases between them. Germline loops: CDR1 LGHNT, CDR2 FRNRAP. The CDR3 covers 14 residues. The CDR3 protein is CASGLGEGSYGYTF. The CDR3 nucleotides are TGTGCTAGTGGTTTGGGGGAGGGGAGCTATGGCTACACCTTC.

Ten or more counts support this clonotype. The chain couples TRBV2 to TRBJ1-4, with 10 nucleotides matching TRBD1. The CDR3 extends over 14 amino acids. The J segment lost 7 bases and the V segment lost 7 bases, leaving 6 bases of the junction unmatched. Germline CDR1 and CDR2: SNHLY and FYNNEI. For the CDR3, the DNA is TGTGCCAGCATTCTCGACAGGGGGCGTGAAAAACTGTTTTTT. It specifies CASILDRGREKLFF.

The chain couples TRBV5-1 to TRBJ1-1; possible D gene TRBD1, 5 bases. The V end lost 4 bases, the J end lost 4 bases, and 14 bases lay between the germline ends. The CDR3 totals 14 residues. Germline-derived CDR1 and CDR2 are SGHRS and YFSETQ. The CDR3 region has the DNA TGCGCCAGCAGCAGGCAGGGTGAAGGCACTGAAGCTTTCTTT. Amino acid sequence: CASSRQGEGTEAFF.

J is TRBJ2-1 and V is TRBV27, with a weak D call TRBD2 (7 bases). V lost 4 bases, J lost 4 bases, and 14 bases lay in between. The CDR3 has 15 amino acids. Germline V lookup: CDR1 MNHEY, CDR2 SMNVEV (reference sequence). The CDR3 nucleotides read TGTGCCAGCAGTTGGCGGGGGCTCTTATACAATGAGCAGTTCTTC. Its protein product is CASSWRGLLYNEQFF.

This clonotype appeared a few times. V and J are TRBV28 and TRBJ1-1, with 8 nucleotides matching TRBD1. J was trimmed by 3 bases and V by 8 bases; bases with no gene match: 11. Germline CDR1 MDHEN, CDR2 SYDVKM. CDR3 size: 15 residues. In nucleotides, the CDR3 is TGTGCCAGCTCATGGACAGGGACGGAGGACACTGAAGCTTTCTTT. As protein: CASSWTGTEDTEAFF.

The gene calls are TRBV10-3 and TRBJ1-6; D gene ambiguous. Germline V gene sequence: CDR1 ENHRY, CDR2 SYGVKD. The length of the CDR3 is 13 residues. V gave up 7 bases and J gave up 6 bases, with 10 bases separating them. The CDR3 DNA follows: TGTGCCATCAAGGGAGGCAGTAATTCACCCCTCCACTTT. Protein product: CAIKGGSNSPLHF.

The V and J genes are TRBV7-9 and TRBJ2-3, with TRBD2 matching 13 bases. Germline trimming cut 2 bases from V and 3 bases from J; bases unmatched to any gene: 2. CDR1 is SEHNR and CDR2 is FQNEAQ in the germline V gene (reference sequence). The CDR3 has 16 residues. The CDR3 region is CASSLLGLAGTDTQYF. CDR3 nucleotides: TGTGCCAGCAGCTTATTGGGACTAGCGGGAACAGATACGCAGTATTTT.

This chain links TRBV5-5 with TRBJ2-2; TRBD2 might be the D (6 bases). V lost 4 bases to trimming and J lost 5 bases, with 12 bases between them. Germline CDR1 is SGHKS and CDR2 is YYEKEE (reference sequence). The CDR3 spans 14 residues. In DNA form, the CDR3 reads TGTGCCAGCAGCCCGGGACTTGTAACCGGGGAGCTGTTTTTT. Protein product: CASSPGLVTGELFF.